This paragraph covers one T cell receptor (beta chain) sequence. The target of this receptor is not known. The record has no base qualities; no much larger clone is one base away. Samples from volunteer blood donors who had recovered from COVID-19 were contributed by a second Seattle source. Whole blood was collected in K2EDTA tubes by collaborating institutions according to the institutions' own protocols. For TCRbeta analysis, collaborators shipped samples in one of three forms: frozen whole blood, isolated PBMCs, or DNA extracted from either of those sample types. The sample originates from a study of blood T cell repertoires in COVID-19 (dated by TCRdb to between 2020 and 2021). Concerning the study at large: Samples covering the acute and convalescent phases of COVID-19 were provided by collaborators in the United States, Italy and Spain. Where available, HLA class I and class II types were obtained from metadata supplied by the sample provider rather than from assay-based typing. The repertoires were made available in a free public database intended to serve as a resource for research on the immune response to SARS-CoV-2. Samples came from the ongoing ImmuneRACE study (first 160 participants) plus 1,254 subjects from 6 global collaborators. Nearly every sample came with metadata listing a de-identified subject ID, COVID-19 status, age in years and sex. The material from the prospective study consisted of cDNA or gDNA derived from T cells, B-cell-depleted T cells, or PBMCs. The dataset comprised deeply sampled blood TCRbeta repertoires from subjects exposed to, actively infected with, or recovered from COVID-19. Broad study findings and their caveats: Clinical and demographic metadata were provided uncurated, with the amount varying by source and participant.

The immunoSEQ Assay, a bias-controlled multiplex PCR, was used to amplify TCRbeta CDR3 regions from genomic DNA. Processing in the source paper ran as follows. Nucleated cell counts per sample were estimated from amplification of reference gene primers within the assay. To quantify the absolute abundance of each unique TCRbeta CDR3 rearrangement, sequence reads were collapsed and filtered. For each sample, productive Simpson clonality was calculated by taking the square root of Simpson's diversity index across productive rearrangements. As stored in TCRdb, this immuneACCESS dataset retains in-frame rearrangements with V and J assigned. A fraction of the clones does not appear; measured against another copy, unresolved V genes explain less than half of the discrepancy, and the remainder lacks a known reason. The V and J calls and clone size come from that table; D and trimming were worked out from the DNA. In all, the sample holds approximately 240,000 clones, and roughly 86% of those were seen once. Jointly, the top ten make up about 2.9% of the sample.

Sequencing was carried out using peripheral blood. This sequence was found in a woman aged 25 to 39 who had recovered from COVID-19.

The CDR3 is CASSADRARDTQYF. Read as DNA, the sequence is TGCGCCAGCAGCGCCGACAGGGCCCGGGATACGCAGTATTTT. In this chain, TRBV5-1 is recombined with TRBJ2-3; a stretch of 7 junction bases matches TRBD1. V has 4 bases trimmed and J has 6 bases trimmed; junction bases matching no gene number 8. The CDR3 runs 14 amino acids, cysteine and phenylalanine included. The read is trimmed to its CDR3 DNA, 42 bases read in frame from base 1. CDR1 and CDR2 (SGHRS, YFSETQ) derive from the germline V gene.